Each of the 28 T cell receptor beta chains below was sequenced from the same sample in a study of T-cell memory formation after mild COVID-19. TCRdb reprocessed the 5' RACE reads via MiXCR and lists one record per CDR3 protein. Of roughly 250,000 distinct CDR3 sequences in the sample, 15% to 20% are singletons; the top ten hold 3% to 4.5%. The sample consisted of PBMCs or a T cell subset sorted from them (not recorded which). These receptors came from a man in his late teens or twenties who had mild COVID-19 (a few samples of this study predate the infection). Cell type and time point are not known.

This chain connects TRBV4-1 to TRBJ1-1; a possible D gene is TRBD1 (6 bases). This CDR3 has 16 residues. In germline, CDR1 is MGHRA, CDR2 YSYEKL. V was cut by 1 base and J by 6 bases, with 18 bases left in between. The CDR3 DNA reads TGCGCCAGCAGCCAAGGGGGCCTAGGGGGGCTGGCTGAAGCTTTCTTT. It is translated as CASSQGGLGGLAEAFF.

The chain's CDR3 is CATSVPGGHQPQHF. CDR3 sequence (DNA): TGTGCCACCAGTGTCCCAGGGGGCCATCAGCCCCAGCATTTT. The rearrangement joins TRBV24-1 to TRBJ1-5; 8 nucleotides match TRBD1. Germline V CDR1 and CDR2: KGHDR, SFDVKD. V trimming: 5 bases; J trimming: 5 bases; junction bases outside the gene matches: 4. This CDR3 comprises 14 residues.

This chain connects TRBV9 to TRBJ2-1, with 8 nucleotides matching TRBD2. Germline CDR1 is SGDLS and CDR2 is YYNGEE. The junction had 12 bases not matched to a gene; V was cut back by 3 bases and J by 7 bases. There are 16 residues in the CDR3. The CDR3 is CASSGRIRGGKNEQFF. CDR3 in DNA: TGTGCCAGCAGCGGGCGCATCCGGGGGGGGAAGAATGAGCAGTTCTTC. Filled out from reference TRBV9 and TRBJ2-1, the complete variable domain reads DSGVTQTPKHLITATGQRVTLRCSPRSGDLSVYWYQQSLDQGLQFLIQYYNGEERAKGNILERFSAQQFPDLHSELNLSSLELGDSALYFCASSGRIRGGKNEQFFGPGTRLTVL.

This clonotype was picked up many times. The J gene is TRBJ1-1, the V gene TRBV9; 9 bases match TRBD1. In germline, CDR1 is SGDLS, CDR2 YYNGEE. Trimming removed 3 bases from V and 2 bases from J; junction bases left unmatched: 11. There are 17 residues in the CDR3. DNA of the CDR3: TGTGCCAGCAGCGCCCCGTTTGGACAGGGGATTAACACTGAAGCTTTCTTT. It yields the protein CASSAPFGQGINTEAFF.

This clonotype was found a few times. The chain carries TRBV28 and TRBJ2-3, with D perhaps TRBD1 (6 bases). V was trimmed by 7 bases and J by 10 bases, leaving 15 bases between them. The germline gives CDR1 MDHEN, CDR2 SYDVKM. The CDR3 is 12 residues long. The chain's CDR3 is CASNEPGTSQYF. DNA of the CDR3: TGTGCCAGCAACGAACCCGGGACATCGCAGTATTTT.

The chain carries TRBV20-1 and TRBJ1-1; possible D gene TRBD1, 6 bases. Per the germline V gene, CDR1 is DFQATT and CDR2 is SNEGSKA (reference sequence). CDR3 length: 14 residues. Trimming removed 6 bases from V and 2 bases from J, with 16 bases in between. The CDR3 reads CSASDRGTNTEAFF. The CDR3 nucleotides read TGCAGTGCGTCGGACAGAGGAACAAACACTGAAGCTTTCTTT.

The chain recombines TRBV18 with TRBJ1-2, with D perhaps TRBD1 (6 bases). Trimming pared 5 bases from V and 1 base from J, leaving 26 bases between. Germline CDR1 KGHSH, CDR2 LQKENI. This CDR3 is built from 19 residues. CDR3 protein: CASSMTNRDFYGGNYGYTF. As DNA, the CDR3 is TGTGCCAGCTCAATGACCAACAGGGATTTCTACGGTGGTAACTATGGCTACACCTTC.

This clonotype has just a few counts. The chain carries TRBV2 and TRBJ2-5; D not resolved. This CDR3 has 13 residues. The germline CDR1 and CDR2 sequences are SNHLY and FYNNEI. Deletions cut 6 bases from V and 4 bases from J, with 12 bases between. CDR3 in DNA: TGTGCCAGCAGGCTCGAACAGAGAGAGACCCAGTACTTC. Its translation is CASRLEQRETQYF.

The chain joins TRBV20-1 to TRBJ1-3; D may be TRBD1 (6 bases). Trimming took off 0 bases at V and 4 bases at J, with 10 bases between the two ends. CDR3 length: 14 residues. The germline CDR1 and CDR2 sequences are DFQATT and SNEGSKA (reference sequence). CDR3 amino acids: CSARESGAGNTIYF. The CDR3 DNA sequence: TGCAGTGCTAGAGAATCGGGGGCAGGAAACACCATATATTTT.

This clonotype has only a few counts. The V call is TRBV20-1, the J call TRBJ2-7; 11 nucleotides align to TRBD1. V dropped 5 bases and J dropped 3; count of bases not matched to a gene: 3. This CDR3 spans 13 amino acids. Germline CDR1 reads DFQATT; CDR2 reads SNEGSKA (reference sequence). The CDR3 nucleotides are TGCAGTGCTCCGGGACAGGGGGTCTACGAGCAGTACTTC. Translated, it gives CSAPGQGVYEQYF.

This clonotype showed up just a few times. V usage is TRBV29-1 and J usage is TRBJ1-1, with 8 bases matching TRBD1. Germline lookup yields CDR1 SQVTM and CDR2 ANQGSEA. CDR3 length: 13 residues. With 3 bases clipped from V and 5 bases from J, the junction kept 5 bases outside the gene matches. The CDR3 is CSVEGRGRTEAFF. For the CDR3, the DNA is TGCAGCGTTGAGGGCAGGGGGCGGACTGAAGCTTTCTTT.

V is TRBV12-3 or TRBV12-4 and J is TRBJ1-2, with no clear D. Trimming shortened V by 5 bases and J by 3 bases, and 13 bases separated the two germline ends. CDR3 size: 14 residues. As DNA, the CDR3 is TGTGCCAGCAGTATGAGGGAAGTTGACTATGGCTACACCTTC. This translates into CASSMREVDYGYTF.

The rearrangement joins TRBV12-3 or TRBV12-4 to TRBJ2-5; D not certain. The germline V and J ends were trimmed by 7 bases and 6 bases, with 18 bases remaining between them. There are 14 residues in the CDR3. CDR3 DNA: TGTGCCAGCACCCTTGGATCGGGCTTAAAGACCCAGTACTTC. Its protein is CASTLGSGLKTQYF.

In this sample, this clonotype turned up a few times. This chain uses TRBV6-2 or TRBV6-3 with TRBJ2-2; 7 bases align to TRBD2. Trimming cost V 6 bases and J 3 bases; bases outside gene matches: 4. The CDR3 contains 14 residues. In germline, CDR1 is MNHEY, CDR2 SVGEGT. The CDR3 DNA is TGTGCCAGCAGCACGACTAGCCACACCGGGGAGCTGTTTTTT. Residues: CASSTTSHTGELFF.

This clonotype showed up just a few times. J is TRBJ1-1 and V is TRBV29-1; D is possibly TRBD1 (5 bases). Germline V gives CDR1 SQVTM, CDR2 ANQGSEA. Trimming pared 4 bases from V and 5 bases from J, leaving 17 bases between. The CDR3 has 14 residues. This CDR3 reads CSVVVRGRRTEAFF. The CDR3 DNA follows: TGCAGCGTTGTCGTACGGGGCAGGAGGACTGAAGCTTTCTTT.

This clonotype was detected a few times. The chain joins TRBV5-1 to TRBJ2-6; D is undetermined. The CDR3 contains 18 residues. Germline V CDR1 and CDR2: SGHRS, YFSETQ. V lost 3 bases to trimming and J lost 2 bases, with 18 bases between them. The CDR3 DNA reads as TGCGCCAGCAGCTGGATGAATAGTATGGGCCCTGGGGCCAACGTCCTGACTTTC. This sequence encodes CASSWMNSMGPGANVLTF.

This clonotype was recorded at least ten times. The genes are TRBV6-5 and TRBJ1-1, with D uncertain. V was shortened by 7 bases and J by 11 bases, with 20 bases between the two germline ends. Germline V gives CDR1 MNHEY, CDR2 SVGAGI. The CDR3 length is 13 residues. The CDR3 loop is CASTDVGRLTAFF. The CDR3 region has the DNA TGTGCCAGCACCGACGTGGGCAGGCTCACGGCTTTCTTT.

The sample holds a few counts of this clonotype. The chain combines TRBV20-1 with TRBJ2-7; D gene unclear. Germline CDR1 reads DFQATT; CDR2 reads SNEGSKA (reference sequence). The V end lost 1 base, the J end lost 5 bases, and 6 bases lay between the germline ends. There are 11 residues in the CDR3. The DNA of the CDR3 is TGCAGTGCTAGAGGAGGCCACGAGCAGTACTTC. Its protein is CSARGGHEQYF.

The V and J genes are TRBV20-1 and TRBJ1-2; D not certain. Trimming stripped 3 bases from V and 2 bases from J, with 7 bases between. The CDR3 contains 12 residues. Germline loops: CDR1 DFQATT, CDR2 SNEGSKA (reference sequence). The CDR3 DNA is TGCAGTGCTAGTAGTAACAACTATGGCTACACCTTC. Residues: CSASSNNYGYTF.

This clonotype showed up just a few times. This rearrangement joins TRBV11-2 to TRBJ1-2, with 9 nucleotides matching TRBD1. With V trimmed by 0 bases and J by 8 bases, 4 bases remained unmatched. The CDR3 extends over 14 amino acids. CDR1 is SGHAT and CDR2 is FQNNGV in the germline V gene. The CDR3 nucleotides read TGTGCCAGCAGCTTAGAAGGACAGGGGAACGGCTACACCTTC. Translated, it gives CASSLEGQGNGYTF.

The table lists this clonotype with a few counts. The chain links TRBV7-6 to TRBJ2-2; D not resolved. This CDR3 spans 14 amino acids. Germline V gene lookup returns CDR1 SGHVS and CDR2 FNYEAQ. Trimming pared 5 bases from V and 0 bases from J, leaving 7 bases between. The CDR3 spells CASSPTTNTGELFF. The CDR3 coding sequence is TGTGCCAGCAGCCCCACTACGAACACCGGGGAGCTGTTTTTT. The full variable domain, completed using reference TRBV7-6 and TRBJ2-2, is GAGVSQSPRYKVTKRGQDVALRCDPISGHVSLYWYRQALGQGPEFLTYFNYEAQQDKSGLPNDRFSAERPEGSISTLTIQRTEQRDSAMYRCASSPTTNTGELFFGEGSRLTVL.

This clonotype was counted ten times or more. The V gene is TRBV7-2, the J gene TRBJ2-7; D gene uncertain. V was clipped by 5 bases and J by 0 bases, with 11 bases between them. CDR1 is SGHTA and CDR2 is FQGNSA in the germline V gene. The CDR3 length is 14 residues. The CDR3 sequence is CASSPRVDSYEQYF. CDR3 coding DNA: TGTGCCAGCAGCCCCCGGGTCGACTCCTACGAGCAGTACTTC.

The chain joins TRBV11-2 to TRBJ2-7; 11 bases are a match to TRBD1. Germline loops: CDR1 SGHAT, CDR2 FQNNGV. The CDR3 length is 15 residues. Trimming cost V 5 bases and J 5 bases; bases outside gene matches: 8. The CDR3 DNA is TGTGCCAGCAGCCTGGGTCGGACAGGGGGCAACGAGCAGTACGTC. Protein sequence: CASSLGRTGGNEQYV.

The CDR3 here is CASRATSGGSYNEQFF. The CDR3 DNA sequence: TGCGCCAGCAGGGCCACTAGCGGGGGTTCCTACAATGAGCAGTTCTTC. The chain has TRBV5-1 and TRBJ2-1; 11 nucleotides line up with TRBD2. The CDR3 sequence is 16 residues long. Per the germline V gene, CDR1 is SGHRS and CDR2 is YFSETQ. V lost 5 bases and J lost 1; bases outside the gene matches: 5.

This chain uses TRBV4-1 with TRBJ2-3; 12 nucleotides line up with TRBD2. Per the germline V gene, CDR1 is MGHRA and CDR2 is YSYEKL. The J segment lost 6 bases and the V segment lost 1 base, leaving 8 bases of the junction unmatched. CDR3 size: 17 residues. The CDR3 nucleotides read TGCGCCAGCAGCCAAGGGCCTAGCGGGGGGGCCGGGGATACGCAGTATTTT. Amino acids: CASSQGPSGGAGDTQYF.

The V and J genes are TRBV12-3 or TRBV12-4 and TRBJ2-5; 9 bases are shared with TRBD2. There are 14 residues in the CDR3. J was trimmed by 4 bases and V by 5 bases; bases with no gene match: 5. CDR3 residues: CASSHSGGGETQYF. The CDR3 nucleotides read TGTGCCAGCAGTCATAGCGGGGGAGGAGAGACCCAGTACTTC.

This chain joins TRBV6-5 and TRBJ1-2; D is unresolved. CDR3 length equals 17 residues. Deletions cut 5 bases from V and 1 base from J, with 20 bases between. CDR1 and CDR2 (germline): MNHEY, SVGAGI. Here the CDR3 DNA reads TGTGCCAGCAGTCAAGGACGAACCAGACTCCTTAACTATGGCTACACCTTC. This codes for CASSQGRTRLLNYGYTF.

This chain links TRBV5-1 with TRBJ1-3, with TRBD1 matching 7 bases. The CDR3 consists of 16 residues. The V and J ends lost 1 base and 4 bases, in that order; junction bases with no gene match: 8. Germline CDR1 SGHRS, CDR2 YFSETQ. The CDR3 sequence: CASSLYIGDRGNTIYF. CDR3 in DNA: TGCGCCAGCAGCTTGTATATAGGGGACAGAGGAAACACCATATATTTT.